This is a list of T cell receptor beta chains from one sample in a study of blood T cell repertoires in COVID-19. Here immunoSEQ multiplex PCR was the method, and the copy in TCRdb shows in-frame clones only, minus some. The sample has roughly 380,000 clones, approximately 91% seen once. Sequences were obtained from peripheral blood. The receptors were gathered from a woman aged 40 to 50 with COVID-19, enrolled during active disease. Each CDR3 is given with its conserved first and last residue. A D gene is named only where the DNA matches it firmly. The size of a clone is reported for some rows only, either as once, few or many, or as a class for expanded clones.

clone_size	v_call	j_call	cdr3_length	d_call	cdr3_nt	cdr3_aa
.	TRBV5-8	TRBJ1-4	16	TRBD1	TGTGCCAGCAGCTTGGGGACAGGGACCCTTAATGAAAAACTGTTTTTT	CASSLGTGTLNEKLFF
.	TRBV5-4	TRBJ1-6	16	.	TGTGCCAGCAGCTTGGGTCAGGGGTCCTATAATTCACCCCTCCACTTT	CASSLGQGSYNSPLHF
.	TRBV6-5	TRBJ1-3	15	.	TGTGCCAGCAGCCCACAGGGTGCCTCTGGAAACACCATATATTTT	CASSPQGASGNTIYF
.	TRBV7-9	TRBJ2-7	14	.	TGTGCCAGCAGCTCGGTGCGGCAGTCCTACGAGCAGTACTTC	CASSSVRQSYEQYF
.	TRBV29-1	TRBJ1-3	13	.	TGCAGCGTTGTAGGGGGCTCTGGAAACACCATATATTTT	CSVVGGSGNTIYF
.	TRBV23-1	TRBJ2-7	14	.	TGCGCCAGCCTGCTCGGGAGCCCCTCCTACGAGCAGTACTTC	CASLLGSPSYEQYF
.	TRBV9	TRBJ1-5	15	.	TGTGCCAGCAGCTTTGGGACGGGGGGGACCCAGCCCCAGCATTTT	CASSFGTGGTQPQHF
once	TRBV15	TRBJ2-3	17	TRBD2	TGTGCCACCAGCACCCTGCGGGGGTTAGCTAGCACAGATACGCAGTATTTT	CATSTLRGLASTDTQYF
.	TRBV6-5	TRBJ1-2	15	TRBD1	TGTGCCAGCAGTCGCGACAGGGGGATACTGTATGGCTACACCTTC	CASSRDRGILYGYTF
.	TRBV9	TRBJ2-7	14	TRBD2	TGTGCCAGCAGCGCCATAGCGGGAAGTTACGAGCAGTACTTC	CASSAIAGSYEQYF
.	TRBV14	TRBJ2-3	11	.	TGTGCCAGCAGCCAAGCCTATACGCAGTATTTT	CASSQAYTQYF
once	TRBV28	TRBJ1-6	17	.	TGTGCCAGCAGTTTATTCGGCAGGGGAACCTATAATTCACCCCTCCACTTT	CASSLFGRGTYNSPLHF
.	TRBV19	TRBJ2-3	16	TRBD2	TGTGCCAGTAGTATCGGAGCGGGGGGGAGCACAGATACGCAGTATTTT	CASSIGAGGSTDTQYF
few	TRBV5-1	TRBJ1-6	16	.	TGCGCCAGCAGCTCTAGGACAGCAGGATATAATTCACCCCTCCACTTT	CASSSRTAGYNSPLHF
.	TRBV25-1	TRBJ2-1	12	.	TGTGCCAGCAGTGAGCGTTTTAATGAGCAGTTCTTC	CASSERFNEQFF
.	TRBV5-1	TRBJ2-5	15	TRBD2	TGCGCCAGCAGCTGGACTAGCGGGAGAGATGAGACCCAGTACTTC	CASSWTSGRDETQYF
.	TRBV6-5	TRBJ1-4	13	TRBD1	TGTGCCAGCCGGGAGGGGGCCAATGAAAAACTGTTTTTT	CASREGANEKLFF
.	TRBV5-5	TRBJ1-2	13	.	TGTGCCAGCAGCCCCAATACAGGGATAAGCTACACCTTC	CASSPNTGISYTF
.	TRBV25-1	TRBJ1-4	15	.	TGTGCCAGCAGTGAACCCCGGGGGTTCAATGAAAAACTGTTTTTT	CASSEPRGFNEKLFF
.	TRBV5-4	TRBJ2-7	15	TRBD2	TGTGCCAGCAGCTTGGTTCCTAGCGGGGGACCCGAGCAGTACTTC	CASSLVPSGGPEQYF
once	TRBV9	TRBJ2-6	18	TRBD2	TGTGCCAGCACCTTTACAGCGGGGGTGCACTCTGGGGCCAACGTCCTGACTTTC	CASTFTAGVHSGANVLTF
.	TRBV25-1	TRBJ1-4	13	.	TGTGCCAGCAGTGCTAACTTCAGGGGATTACTGTTTTTT	CASSANFRGLLFF
.	TRBV5-4	TRBJ2-1	15	TRBD1	TGTGCCAGCAGCTTGACAGGGGGCGCTTACAATGAGCAGTTCTTC	CASSLTGGAYNEQFF
.	TRBV5-1	TRBJ1-2	13	.	TGCGCCAGCAGCCCCGGTATGTCGTCGGGCTACACCTTC	CASSPGMSSGYTF
.	TRBV19	TRBJ1-1	13	.	TGTGCCAGTAGTATAAGGGGTCCCACTGAAGCTTTCTTT	CASSIRGPTEAFF
.	TRBV5-1	TRBJ1-3	15	.	TGCGCCAGCACCCCTGGGGAAGTGGCGGGGAACACCATATATTTT	CASTPGEVAGNTIYF
once	TRBV9	TRBJ2-3	16	.	TGTGCCAGCAGCGTAGATGAGGGTTCTAGCACAGATACGCAGTATTTT	CASSVDEGSSTDTQYF
few	TRBV5-1	TRBJ1-1	12	.	TGCGCCAGCAGCTCCCGCAGGTTTTCTCTCTTCTTT	CASSSRRFSLFF
.	TRBV21-1	TRBJ1-1	13	.	TGTGCCAACGGCCGGGGTATGAACACTGAAGCTTTCTTT	CANGRGMNTEAFF
.	TRBV28	TRBJ1-2	15	.	TGTGCCAGCAGTGACCGAACCAGGGCATCGTATGGCTACACCTTC	CASSDRTRASYGYTF
.	TRBV11-2	TRBJ2-1	17	TRBD2	TGTGCCAGCCAGGGGACTAGCGGGAGAACAACACTCAATGAGCAGTTCTTC	CASQGTSGRTTLNEQFF
many	TRBV12-5	TRBJ1-5	14	.	TGTGCTAGTGGGTGGAAAGACGCGCCGGGGCCCCAGCATTTT	CASGWKDAPGPQHF
.	TRBV27	TRBJ1-5	14	TRBD1	TGTGCCAGCAGCGCGGACAGGGTAAACCAGCCCCAGCATTTT	CASSADRVNQPQHF
.	TRBV19	TRBJ1-1	13	.	TGTGCCAGTGAAGACAGTCTGAACACTGAAGCTTTCTTT	CASEDSLNTEAFF
.	TRBV6-6	TRBJ2-1	15	.	TGTGCCAGCAGTTACGGGCAGGGGCCTTACAATGAGCAGTTCTTC	CASSYGQGPYNEQFF
.	TRBV19	TRBJ2-6	15	.	TGTGCCAGTACCCCCGGAGTCTCTGGGGCCAACGTCCTGACTTTC	CASTPGVSGANVLTF
.	TRBV4-1	TRBJ2-2	18	TRBD2	TGCGCCAGCAGCCAAGATCGGCGACTAGCGGGTGTTGAGAGGGAGCTGTTTTTT	CASSQDRRLAGVERELFF
once	TRBV12-3/TRBV12-4	TRBJ2-7	13	TRBD2	TGTGCCAGCAGTTTGACTAGCGTCTACGAGCAGTACTTC	CASSLTSVYEQYF
.	TRBV28	TRBJ1-1	15	TRBD1	TGTGCCAGCAGACCAGGGGGCCTGGGGAACACTGAAGCTTTCTTT	CASRPGGLGNTEAFF
.	TRBV30	TRBJ2-2	15	TRBD2	TGTGCCTGGAGTGTCTCGCGGGGGGCTATCGGGGAGCTGTTTTTT	CAWSVSRGAIGELFF
.	TRBV2	TRBJ1-1	13	TRBD1	TGTGCCGGGACAGGGGAGAAAGACACTGAAGCTTTCTTT	CAGTGEKDTEAFF
.	TRBV10-3	TRBJ1-4	15	.	TGTGCATCCTCGGGGTCCCTAGCAACTAATGAAAAACTGTTTTTT	CASSGSLATNEKLFF
.	TRBV28	TRBJ2-7	14	.	TGTGCCAGCACGTTGGGGCCTGCTCCCGACGAGCAGTACTTC	CASTLGPAPDEQYF
.	TRBV7-9	TRBJ1-4	16	TRBD1	TGTGCCAGCAGCAACGGGACAGGGGGTGGTAATGAAAAACTGTTTTTT	CASSNGTGGGNEKLFF
.	TRBV7-2	TRBJ1-1	14	.	TGTGCCAGCAGCTCAATACAGGCGAACACTGAAGCTTTCTTT	CASSSIQANTEAFF
.	TRBV7-8	TRBJ2-3	16	.	TGTGCCAGCAGCCAGTGGCCGGGAACCGGCACAGATACGCAGTATTTT	CASSQWPGTGTDTQYF
.	TRBV10-3	TRBJ2-5	13	TRBD2	TGTGCCTCTAGCGGGGGGGCCTCGGAGACCCAGTACTTC	CASSGGASETQYF
.	TRBV19	TRBJ1-5	12	TRBD1	TGTGCCAGTGGGGACAGGGGCCCGACCCAGCATTTT	CASGDRGPTQHF
.	TRBV19	TRBJ1-2	13	.	TGTGCCAGTAGTATAGCAGGGGATTATGGCTACACCTTC	CASSIAGDYGYTF
.	TRBV7-9	TRBJ2-5	16	.	TGTGCCAGCAGTTACCCATCGATTGGTACCATCGGGACCCAGTACTTC	CASSYPSIGTIGTQYF
.	TRBV5-6	TRBJ1-1	14	TRBD1	TGTGCCAGCAGCTTAGCTCGGACAGGGACTGAAGCTTTCTTT	CASSLARTGTEAFF
few	TRBV15	TRBJ2-7	15	TRBD2	TGTGCCACCAGCAGAGAAGTAGCGGGAGCCTACGAGCAGTACTTC	CATSREVAGAYEQYF
.	TRBV7-9	TRBJ1-1	15	TRBD1	TGTGCCAGCGGACTTGAAGGACAGGGATACACTGAAGCTTTCTTT	CASGLEGQGYTEAFF
.	TRBV10-3	TRBJ1-4	15	.	TGTGCCATCCGAACGGACAGCCCTTACTACGGGGAACTGTTTTTT	CAIRTDSPYYGELFF
.	TRBV6-2/TRBV6-3	TRBJ1-1	17	TRBD1	TGTGCCAGCAGTTACCCCCGGACAGGGCACATGAACACTGAAGCTTTCTTT	CASSYPRTGHMNTEAFF
.	TRBV18	TRBJ1-1	17	TRBD1	TGTGCCAGCTCACCACGATCTCAGGGGGCTGTGAACACTGAAGCTTTCTTT	CASSPRSQGAVNTEAFF
.	TRBV4-1	TRBJ1-5	18	TRBD1	TGCGCCAGCAGCCATCCGGACAGGGGGCTTACTCCCAATCAGCCCCAGCATTTT	CASSHPDRGLTPNQPQHF
.	TRBV10-3	TRBJ2-3	17	.	TGTGCCATCAGTGAGTCAGCGGCAGGGGTGTTTGCAGATACGCAGTATTTT	CAISESAAGVFADTQYF
.	TRBV9	TRBJ1-2	15	TRBD1	TGTGCCAGCAGCGACCGGGACAGTCGCAACTATGGCTACACCTTC	CASSDRDSRNYGYTF
.	TRBV5-4	TRBJ1-2	12	.	TGTGCCAGCAGCCCAGGTCCCTATGGCTACACCTTC	CASSPGPYGYTF